The T cell receptor (beta chain) under discussion was sequenced for a study of CD8 T cells in ankylosing spondylitis. Study-wide findings and caveats: In ankylosing spondylitis blood, a motif of seven or eight highly homologous TCR beta variants appeared characteristic.

One entry per CDR3 protein results from TCRdb running MiXCR on the 5' RACE reads. The data contain roughly 370,000 distinct CDR3 sequences, approximately 20% of them singletons. This CDR3 has 14 amino acids. The germline CDR1 and CDR2 sequences are SGHTA and FQGNSA. The V end lost 0 bases, the J end lost 4 bases, and 8 bases lay between the germline ends. There are a few counts of this clonotype. Antigen unknown. The TCR comes from a male donor with ankylosing spondylitis. The gene calls are TRBV7-2 and TRBJ2-3; the D gene is possibly TRBD2 (5 bases). The sample comprised blood, either unsorted or a sorted T cell fraction (not recorded which). The CDR3 loop is CASSLAGDADTQYF. The DNA of the CDR3 is TGTGCCAGCAGCTTAGCGGGAGACGCAGATACGCAGTATTTT.